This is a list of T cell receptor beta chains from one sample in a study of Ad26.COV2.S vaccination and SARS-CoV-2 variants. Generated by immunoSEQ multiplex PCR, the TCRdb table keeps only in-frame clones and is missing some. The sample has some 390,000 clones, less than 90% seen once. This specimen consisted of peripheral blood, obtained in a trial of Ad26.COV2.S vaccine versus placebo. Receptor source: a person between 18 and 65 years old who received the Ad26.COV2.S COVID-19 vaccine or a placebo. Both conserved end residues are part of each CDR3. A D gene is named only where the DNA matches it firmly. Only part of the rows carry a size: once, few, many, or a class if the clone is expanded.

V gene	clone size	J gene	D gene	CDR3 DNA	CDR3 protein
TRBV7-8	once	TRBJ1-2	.	TGTGCCAGCAGCTTTAGTACAGGCGGGGGTGTCTATGGCTACACCTTC	CASSFSTGGGVYGYTF
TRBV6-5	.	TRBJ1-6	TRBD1	TGTGCCAGCAAAACGGACAGGGAGAATTCACCCCTCCACTTT	CASKTDRENSPLHF
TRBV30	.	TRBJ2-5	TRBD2	TGTGCCTGGAGTATTCGACTAGCGGGGGGCCGGGAGACCCAGTACTTC	CAWSIRLAGGRETQYF
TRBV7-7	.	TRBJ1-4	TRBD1	TGTGCTAGCAGCATCGGACAGGGGGAAAAACTGTTTTTT	CASSIGQGEKLFF
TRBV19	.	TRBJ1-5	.	TGTGCCAGTAGCGGAACTATATCCCAGCCCCAGCATTTT	CASSGTISQPQHF
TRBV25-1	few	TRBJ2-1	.	TGTGCCAGCAGTTCAATTGATCACTCCTACAATGAGCAGTTCTTC	CASSSIDHSYNEQFF
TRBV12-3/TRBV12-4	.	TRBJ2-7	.	TGTGCCAGCAGTTTTTCCGGTCTGGGCGAGCAGTACTTC	CASSFSGLGEQYF
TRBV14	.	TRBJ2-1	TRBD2	TGTGCCAGCAGCCAAATGCCGGGACTAGCGGGGGGGCGGGCCTACAATGAGCAGTTCTTC	CASSQMPGLAGGRAYNEQFF
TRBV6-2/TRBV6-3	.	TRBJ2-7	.	TGTGCCAGCAGTTACCTGGGCTCCACCTACGAGCAGTACTTC	CASSYLGSTYEQYF
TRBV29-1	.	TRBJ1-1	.	TGCAGCGTTGATGGCTTCACTGAAGCTTTCTTT	CSVDGFTEAFF
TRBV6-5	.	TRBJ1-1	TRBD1	TGTGCCAGCAAAACGACAGGGAGGGACACTGAAGCTTTCTTT	CASKTTGRDTEAFF
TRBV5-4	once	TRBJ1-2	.	TGTGCCAGCAGCTTGGCAAACGTCTATGGCTACACCTTC	CASSLANVYGYTF
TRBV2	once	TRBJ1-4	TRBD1	TGTGCCAGCTGGGACAGGGGAAATGAAAAACTGTTTTTT	CASWDRGNEKLFF
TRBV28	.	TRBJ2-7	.	TGTGCCAGCAGTTTAACAGGGCCTTCGGACGAGCAGTACTTC	CASSLTGPSDEQYF
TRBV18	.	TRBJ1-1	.	TGTGCCAGCTTTTCACAGGGCGGCACTGAAGCTTTCTTT	CASFSQGGTEAFF
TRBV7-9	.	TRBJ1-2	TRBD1	TGTGCCAGCAGCCCCGGGACAGAAGGGTTCTATGGCTACACCTTC	CASSPGTEGFYGYTF
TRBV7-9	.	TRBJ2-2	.	TGTGCCAGCAGCTCAAGGGATCGGTCCGCGAACACCGGGGAGCTGTTTTTT	CASSSRDRSANTGELFF
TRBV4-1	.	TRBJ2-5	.	TGCGCCAGCAGCCAACGGGCAGAACAAGAGACCCAGTACTTC	CASSQRAEQETQYF
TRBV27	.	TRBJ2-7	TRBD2	TGTGCCAGCAGTTTACGTAGCGGGGGGAACTACGAGCAGTACTTC	CASSLRSGGNYEQYF
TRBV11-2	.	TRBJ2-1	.	TGTGCCAGCAGCTCCGACAGGTTTAATGAGCAGTTCTTC	CASSSDRFNEQFF
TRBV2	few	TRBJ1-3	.	TGTGCCAGCAGGGAACAGGGCGCGCAGGGAAACACCATATATTTT	CASREQGAQGNTIYF
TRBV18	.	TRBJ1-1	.	TGTGCCAGCTCACCACTCCAGGGGTTAAACACTGAAGCTTTCTTT	CASSPLQGLNTEAFF
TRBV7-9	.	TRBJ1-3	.	TGTGCCAGCAGCCTCAGTGGAAACACCATATATTTT	CASSLSGNTIYF
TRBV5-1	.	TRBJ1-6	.	TGCGCCAGCAGCTTGGCGGGGGTTGCTAATTCACCCCTCCACTTT	CASSLAGVANSPLHF
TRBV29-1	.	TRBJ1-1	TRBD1	TGCAGCGTCGAACAGGGGCTTTTCACTGAAGCTTTCTTT	CSVEQGLFTEAFF
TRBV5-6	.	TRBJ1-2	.	TGTGCCAGCCGACGTTTACTAATGGGTGGCTACACCTTC	CASRRLLMGGYTF
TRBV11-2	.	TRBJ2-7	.	TGTGCCAGCAGCTTAGAAGTGACAGCGGACTACGAGCAGTACTTC	CASSLEVTADYEQYF
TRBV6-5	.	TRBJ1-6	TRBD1	TGTGCCAGCTACGAAAGGGGGCTAAAGTCACCCCTCCACTTT	CASYERGLKSPLHF
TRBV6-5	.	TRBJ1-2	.	TGTGCCAGCAGTTACGCCGCCCTCGGTGGCTACACCTTC	CASSYAALGGYTF
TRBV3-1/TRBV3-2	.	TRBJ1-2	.	TGTGCCAGCAGCGATACTTCCGGGTCCGCCTACTATGGCTACACCTTC	CASSDTSGSAYYGYTF
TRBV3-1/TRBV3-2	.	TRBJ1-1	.	TGTGCCAGCAGCCAAGATCTGGCGAACACTGAAGCTTTCTTT	CASSQDLANTEAFF
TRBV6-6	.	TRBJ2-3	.	TGTGCCAGCAGTCCACTGCTTGATACGCAGTATTTT	CASSPLLDTQYF
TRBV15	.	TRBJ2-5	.	TGTGCCACCAGCAGAGATAGTCGGGGCACCCAGTACTTC	CATSRDSRGTQYF
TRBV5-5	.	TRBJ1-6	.	TGTGCCAGCAGCCCAACAGGAATTATGGGGGATGATTCACCCCTCCACTTT	CASSPTGIMGDDSPLHF
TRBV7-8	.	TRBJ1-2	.	TGTGCCAGCAGCTTTTGGCCCTTCGGTGGCTATGGCTACACCTTC	CASSFWPFGGYGYTF
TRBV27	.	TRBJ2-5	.	TGTGCCAGCAGTTTCCTGGGCCCCACGGGAGAGACCCAGTACTTC	CASSFLGPTGETQYF
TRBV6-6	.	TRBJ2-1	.	TGTGCCAGCAGTTACCCCCGGCGGGGATATGAGCAGTTCTTC	CASSYPRRGYEQFF
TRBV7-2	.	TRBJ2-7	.	TGTGCCAGCAGCTTTTCTTGGGGGGTGAGCTCCTACGAGCAGTACTTC	CASSFSWGVSSYEQYF
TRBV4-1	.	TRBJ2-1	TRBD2	TGCGCCAGCAGCCCCCCTAGCGGGGGCCATGAGCAGTTCTTC	CASSPPSGGHEQFF
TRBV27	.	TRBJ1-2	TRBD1	TGTGCCAGCAGTTTTTTCTGGATACAGGGGGATCTCGGCTACACCTTC	CASSFFWIQGDLGYTF
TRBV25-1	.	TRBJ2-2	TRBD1	TGTGCCAGCAGTGACCCACAGGGGAGAGGCACCGGGGAGCTGTTTTTT	CASSDPQGRGTGELFF
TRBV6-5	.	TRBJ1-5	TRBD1	TGTGCCAGCAGTTACGGACAGGGGATACAGCCCCAGCATTTT	CASSYGQGIQPQHF
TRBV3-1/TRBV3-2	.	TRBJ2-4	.	TGTGCCAGCAGTACGTTAGCCAAAAACATTCAGTACTTC	CASSTLAKNIQYF
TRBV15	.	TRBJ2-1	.	TGTGCCACCAGCAGAGGAAAGGAGACAGTGAGGGATGAGCAGTTCTTC	CATSRGKETVRDEQFF
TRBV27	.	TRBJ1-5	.	TGTGCCAGCAGTCCCGAGAGCCGAAGGTGGCCCCAGCATTTT	CASSPESRRWPQHF
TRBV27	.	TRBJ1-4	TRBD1	TGTGCCAGCAGTTTTTTGTCTCTCGGGCAGGGGGCTTTCAGACTGTTTTTT	CASSFLSLGQGAFRLFF
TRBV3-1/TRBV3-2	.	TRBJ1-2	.	TGTGCCAGCAGCCGACAGGCTTCTAACTATGGCTACACCTTC	CASSRQASNYGYTF
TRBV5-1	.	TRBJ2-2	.	TGCGCCAGCAGCAACTTCGAGGGGGAACTAGGGTACGGGGAGCTGTTTTTT	CASSNFEGELGYGELFF
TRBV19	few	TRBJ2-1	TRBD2	TGTGCCAGTAGTATTCCTAGCGGGGGGGTCAATGAGCAGTTCTTC	CASSIPSGGVNEQFF
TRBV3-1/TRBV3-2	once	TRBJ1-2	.	TGTGCCAGCAGCCAAGAGTTGGCTGTAACCTATGGCTACACCTTC	CASSQELAVTYGYTF
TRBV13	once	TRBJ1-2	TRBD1	TGTGCCAGCAGCTCCCGGGACAGGGGCTACGTCTATGGCTACACCTTC	CASSSRDRGYVYGYTF
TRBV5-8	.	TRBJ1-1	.	TGTGCCAGCAGCATCGACAGGAACACTGAAGCTTTCTTT	CASSIDRNTEAFF
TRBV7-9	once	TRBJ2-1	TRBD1	TGTGCCAGCAGCGGCCTTGGGACAGGGGATTACAATGAGCAGTTCTTC	CASSGLGTGDYNEQFF